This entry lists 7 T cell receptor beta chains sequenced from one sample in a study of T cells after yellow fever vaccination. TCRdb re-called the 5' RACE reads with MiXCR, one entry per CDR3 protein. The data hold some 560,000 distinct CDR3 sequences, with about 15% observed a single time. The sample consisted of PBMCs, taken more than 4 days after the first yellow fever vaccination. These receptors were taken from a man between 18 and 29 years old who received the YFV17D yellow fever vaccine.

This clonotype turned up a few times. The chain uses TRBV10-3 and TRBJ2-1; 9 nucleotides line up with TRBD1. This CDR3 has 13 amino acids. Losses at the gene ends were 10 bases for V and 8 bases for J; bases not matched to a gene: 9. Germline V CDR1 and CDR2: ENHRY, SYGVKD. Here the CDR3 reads CATGTGQGYEQFF. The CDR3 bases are TGTGCCACCGGGACAGGGCAGGGGTATGAGCAGTTCTTC.

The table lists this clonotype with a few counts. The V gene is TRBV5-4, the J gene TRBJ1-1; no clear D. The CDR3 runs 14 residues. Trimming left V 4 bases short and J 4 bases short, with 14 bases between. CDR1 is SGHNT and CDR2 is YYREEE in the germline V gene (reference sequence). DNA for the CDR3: TGTGCCAGCAGCGACCGGCAAGGGAGCACTGAAGCTTTCTTT. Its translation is CASSDRQGSTEAFF. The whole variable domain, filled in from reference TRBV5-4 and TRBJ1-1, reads ETGVTQSPTHLIKTRGQQVTLRCSSQSGHNTVSWYQQALGQGPQFIFQYYREEENGRGNFPPRFSGLQFPNYSSELNVNALELDDSALYLCASSDRQGSTEAFFGQGTRLTVV.

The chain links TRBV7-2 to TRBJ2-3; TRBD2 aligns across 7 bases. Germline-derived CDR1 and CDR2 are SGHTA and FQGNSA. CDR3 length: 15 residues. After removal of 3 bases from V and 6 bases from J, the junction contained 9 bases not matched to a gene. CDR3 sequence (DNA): TGTGCCAGCAGCTTGGGGGGGAACCGTGGGGATACGCAGTATTTT. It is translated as CASSLGGNRGDTQYF.

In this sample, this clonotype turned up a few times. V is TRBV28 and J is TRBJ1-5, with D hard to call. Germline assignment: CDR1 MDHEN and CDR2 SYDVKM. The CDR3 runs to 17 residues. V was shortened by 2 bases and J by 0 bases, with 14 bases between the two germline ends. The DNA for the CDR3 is TGTGCCAGCAGTTTAGGGTACCTCGGGTATAGCAATCAGCCCCAGCATTTT. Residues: CASSLGYLGYSNQPQHF.

The CDR3 reads CASSFSTQDRRDTDTQYF. The CDR3 coding sequence is TGTGCCAGCAGCTTCTCTACCCAGGACAGGAGGGACACAGATACGCAGTATTTT. This rearrangement joins TRBV7-8 to TRBJ2-3, with D maybe TRBD1 (7 bases). Trimming took 3 bases from V and 2 from J, leaving 21 bases between them. This CDR3 region has 18 residues. Germline CDR1 is SGHVS and CDR2 is FQNEAQ.

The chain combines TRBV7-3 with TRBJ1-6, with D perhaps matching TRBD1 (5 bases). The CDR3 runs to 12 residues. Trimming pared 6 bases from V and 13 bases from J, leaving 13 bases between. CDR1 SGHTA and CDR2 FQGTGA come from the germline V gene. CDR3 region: CASSPFQGPLHF. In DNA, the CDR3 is TGTGCCAGCAGTCCGTTCCAGGGTCCCCTCCACTTT. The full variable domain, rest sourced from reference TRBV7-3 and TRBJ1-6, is GAGVSQTPSNKVTEKGKYVELRCDPISGHTALYWYRQSLGQGPEFLIYFQGTGAADDSGLPNDRFFAVRPEGSVSTLKIQRTERGDSAVYLCASSPFQGPLHFGNGTRLTVT.

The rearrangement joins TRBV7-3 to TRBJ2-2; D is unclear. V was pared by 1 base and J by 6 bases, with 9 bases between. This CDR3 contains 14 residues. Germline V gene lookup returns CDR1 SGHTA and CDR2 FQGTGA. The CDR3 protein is CASSLMGSPGELFF. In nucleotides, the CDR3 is TGTGCCAGCAGCTTAATGGGTAGTCCCGGGGAGCTGTTTTTT.